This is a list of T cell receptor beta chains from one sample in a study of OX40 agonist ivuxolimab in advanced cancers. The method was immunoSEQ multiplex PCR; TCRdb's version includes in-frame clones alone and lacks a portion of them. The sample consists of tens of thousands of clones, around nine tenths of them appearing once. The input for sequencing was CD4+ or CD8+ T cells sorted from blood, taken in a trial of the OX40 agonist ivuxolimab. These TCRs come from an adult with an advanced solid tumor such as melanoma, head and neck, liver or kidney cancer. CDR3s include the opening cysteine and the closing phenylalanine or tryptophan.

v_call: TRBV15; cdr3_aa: CATSRVRDRLSYEQYF
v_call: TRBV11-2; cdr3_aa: CASSLDQWQGDDQPQHF
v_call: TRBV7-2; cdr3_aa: CASQHPAGVNEQYF
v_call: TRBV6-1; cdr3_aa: CASTTGNTEAFF
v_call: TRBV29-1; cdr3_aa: CSVGGGDSYEQYF
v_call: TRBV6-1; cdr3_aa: CASSDGGDYNEQFF
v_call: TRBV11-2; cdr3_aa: CASSLEYSSYNEQFF
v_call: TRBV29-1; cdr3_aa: CSVGTGEAVEAFF
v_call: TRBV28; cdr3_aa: CASSFFRLDNEQFF
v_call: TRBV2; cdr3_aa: CASPVLAKEDTQYF
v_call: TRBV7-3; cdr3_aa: CASSLTGSVLAVPNYGYTF
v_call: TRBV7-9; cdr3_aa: CASSLDAGAFQPQHF
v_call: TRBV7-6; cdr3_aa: CASSSSTGQGVSEQYF
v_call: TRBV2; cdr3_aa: CASSFQRGGSTDTQYF
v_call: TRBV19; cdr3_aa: CASTPGGASYYEQYF
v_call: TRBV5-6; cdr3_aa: CASSLFGDPEQFF
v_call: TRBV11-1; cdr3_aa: CASSPAQGVYNEQFF
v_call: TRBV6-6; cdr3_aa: CASSFRDTEAFF
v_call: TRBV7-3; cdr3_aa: CASSLLAGHNNEQFF
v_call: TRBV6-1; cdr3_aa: CASSERYRADQPQHF
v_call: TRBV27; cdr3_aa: CASSLGVGTDTQYF
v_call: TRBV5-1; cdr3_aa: CASSEPFAGGLSDTQYF
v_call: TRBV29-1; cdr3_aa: CSVSTGGTFGYNEQFF
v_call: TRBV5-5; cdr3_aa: CASSLARETQYF
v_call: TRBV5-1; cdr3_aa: CASALDREAFF
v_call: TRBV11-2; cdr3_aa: CASSPRPGHGELFF
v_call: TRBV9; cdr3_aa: CASSRDTNYGYTF
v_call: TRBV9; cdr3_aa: CASRDYRGPKSYNEQFF
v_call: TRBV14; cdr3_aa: CASSQDWIAGGIEEETQYF
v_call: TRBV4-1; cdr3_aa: CASSHHSGRAAGTDTQYF
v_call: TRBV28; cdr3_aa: CASMRVGSGELFF
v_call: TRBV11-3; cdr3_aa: CASSPGTRSEQYF
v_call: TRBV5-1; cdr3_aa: CASRSGTGAYGYTF
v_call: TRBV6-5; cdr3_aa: CASSSPTGTGTYEQYF
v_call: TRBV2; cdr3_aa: CASRGNGYTF
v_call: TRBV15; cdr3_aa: CATSRDLGRITYEQYF
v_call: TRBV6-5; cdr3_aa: CASSYSLRQPQHF
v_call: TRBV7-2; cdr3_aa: CASSLSGGERTDTQYF
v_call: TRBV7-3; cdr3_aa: CASSLSPGARPDTQYF
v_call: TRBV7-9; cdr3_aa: CASSSRGGLYGYTF
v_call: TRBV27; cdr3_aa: CASSLYSGGLYGYTF
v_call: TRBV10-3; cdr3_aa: CAISESSSDRFTITDTQYF
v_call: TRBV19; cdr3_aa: CASSIAGPYEQYF
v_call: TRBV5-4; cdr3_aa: CASGLRPGGTEAFF
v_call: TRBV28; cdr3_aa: CASSFAGDIYEQYF
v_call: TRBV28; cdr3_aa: CASTHTLGRTGNQPQHF
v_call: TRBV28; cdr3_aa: CASSFGTEAFF
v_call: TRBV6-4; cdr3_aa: CASRNQGTGYTF
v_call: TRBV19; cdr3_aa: CASRLAGGPNEQFF